Below, 6 T cell receptor beta chains from the same sample are listed, as sequenced in a study of radiation and T cells in renal cell carcinoma. The assay was immunoSEQ multiplex PCR, and TCRdb's table has in-frame clones only and misses some. The sample consists of around 170,000 clones, less than 90% of them appearing once. The time point here: blood 4 weeks post-SBRT, at nephrectomy. Treatment meaning: 15 Gy SBRT to primary tumor, nephrectomy 4 weeks later. Source: blood, taken from a patient whose treatment included radiotherapy and nephrectomy. The receptor source for this set is a woman aged 50 to 60 with renal cell carcinoma.

This chain joins TRBV5-1 and TRBJ2-1; 9 bases map to TRBD2. Germline V lookup: CDR1 SGHRS, CDR2 YFSETQ. Trimming removed 4 bases from V and 4 bases from J; junction bases left unmatched: 15. The CDR3 runs 18 residues. The CDR3 loop is CASSRSEAGGPGYNEQFF. DNA of the CDR3: TGCGCCAGCAGCCGTAGTGAGGCGGGGGGGCCTGGTTACAATGAGCAGTTCTTC.

The chain combines TRBV5-4 with TRBJ2-1; 10 nucleotides align to TRBD1. The ends lost 4 bases at V and 2 bases at J; junction bases unmatched: 3. Germline values: CDR1 SGHNT, CDR2 YYREEE (reference sequence). This CDR3 spans 15 amino acids. The CDR3 loop reads CASSAGTGAYNEQFF. The DNA of the CDR3 is TGTGCCAGCAGCGCCGGGACAGGGGCCTACAATGAGCAGTTCTTC.

The rearrangement links TRBV9 to TRBJ2-2; no definite D call. V was trimmed by 4 bases and J by 3 bases, leaving 13 bases between them. The CDR3 sequence is 15 residues long. Germline CDR1 reads SGDLS; CDR2 reads YYNGEE. The CDR3 sequence is CASSPPSGDTGELFF. The DNA of the CDR3 is TGTGCCAGCAGCCCCCCAAGTGGGGACACCGGGGAGCTGTTTTTT.

This sequence joins TRBV7-8 and TRBJ1-5, with D possibly TRBD1 on 5 matching bases. The V gene's germline CDR1 is SGHVS and CDR2 FQNEAQ. The CDR3 covers 15 residues. The germline V and J ends were trimmed by 5 bases and 7 bases, with 18 bases remaining between them. DNA for the CDR3: TGTGCCAGCAGCCTATCCCGGGACGGACGCCAGCCCCAGCATTTT. The encoded protein is CASSLSRDGRQPQHF.

The chain carries TRBV20-1 and TRBJ2-1, with TRBD1 matching over 7 bases. There are 11 residues in the CDR3. Trimming cost V 6 bases and J 13 bases; bases outside gene matches: 9. In germline, CDR1 is DFQATT, CDR2 SNEGSKA (reference sequence). The CDR3 region is CSASMGTEQFF. For the CDR3, the DNA is TGCAGTGCGTCTATGGGGACAGAACAGTTCTTC.

V and J are TRBV19 and TRBJ1-1; D call uncertain. Trimming shortened V by 3 bases and J by 11 bases, and 19 bases separated the two germline ends. The CDR3 sequence is 14 residues long. Germline-derived CDR1 and CDR2 are LNHDA and SQIVND (reference sequence). CDR3: CASSIVLAVQGAFF. DNA of the CDR3: TGTGCCAGTAGTATCGTTTTGGCGGTTCAAGGGGCTTTCTTT. Using reference TRBV19 and TRBJ1-1 for the parts outside the CDR3, the full variable domain is DGGITQSPKYLFRKEGQNVTLSCEQNLNHDAMYWYRQDPGQGLRLIYYSQIVNDFQKGDIAEGYSVSREKKESFPLTVTSAQKNPTAFYLCASSIVLAVQGAFFGQGTRLTVV.